This record concerns one T cell receptor (beta chain) sequence. No antigen is known for it. Target depth was 1 in 200,000 to 1 in 1 million T cells, about 10x per clonotype. TCRdb's table, derived via immunoSEQ multiplex PCR, lists solely in-frame clones and lacks some. This table has 140,000 or so clones, 79% appearing once. This sample was included in a study of cytotoxic CD8 clonotypes in ibrutinib-treated CLL. As for the study in general: Within the patient group, some 11 were relapsed/refractory and approximately 15 treatment-naive, and 17 to 18 were IGHV unmutated. After median 68 months, roughly 14 stayed in remission, around twelve progressed; responses approximately 24 partial, 2 complete.

Whole-study results and caveats: Shared public clonotypes were rare, and on treatment they either got smaller or stayed the same.

CDR1 LGHNA and CDR2 YSLEER come from the germline V gene. The CDR3 is 15 amino acids. V was trimmed by 4 bases and J by 5 bases, leaving 17 bases between them. This receptor was obtained from a human donor with chronic lymphocytic leukemia. V gene TRBV4-3 combines with J gene TRBJ1-2, with a weak D call TRBD1 (6 bases). The sequences come from PBMCs, collected after 12 months of ibrutinib treatment. CDR3: CASSRQGRGPYGYTF. The DNA for the CDR3 is TGCGCCAGCAGCCGTCAGGGGAGGGGCCCTTATGGCTACACCTTC.